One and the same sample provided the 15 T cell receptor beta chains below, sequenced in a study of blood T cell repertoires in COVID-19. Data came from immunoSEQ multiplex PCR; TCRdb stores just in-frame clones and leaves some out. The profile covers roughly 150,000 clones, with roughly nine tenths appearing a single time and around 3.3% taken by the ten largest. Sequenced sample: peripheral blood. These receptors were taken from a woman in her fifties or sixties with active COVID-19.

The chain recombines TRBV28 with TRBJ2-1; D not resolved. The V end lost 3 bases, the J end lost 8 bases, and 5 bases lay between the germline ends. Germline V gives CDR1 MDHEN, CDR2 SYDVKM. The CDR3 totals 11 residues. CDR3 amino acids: CASSLVDEQFF. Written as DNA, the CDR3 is TGTGCCAGCAGTTTGGTAGATGAGCAGTTCTTC.

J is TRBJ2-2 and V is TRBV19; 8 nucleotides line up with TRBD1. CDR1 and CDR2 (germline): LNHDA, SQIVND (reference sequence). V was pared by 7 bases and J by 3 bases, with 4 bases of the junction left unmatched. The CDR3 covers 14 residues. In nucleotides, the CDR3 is TGTGCCAGTATTGGGACAGGAGACACCGGGGAGCTGTTTTTT. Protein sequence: CASIGTGDTGELFF.

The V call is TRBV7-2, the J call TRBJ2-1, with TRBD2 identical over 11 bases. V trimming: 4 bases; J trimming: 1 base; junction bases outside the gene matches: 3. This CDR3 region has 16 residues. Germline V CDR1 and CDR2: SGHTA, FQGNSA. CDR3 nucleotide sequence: TGTGCCAGCAGCTCCCGACTAGCGGGATCCTACAATGAGCAGTTCTTC. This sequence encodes CASSSRLAGSYNEQFF.

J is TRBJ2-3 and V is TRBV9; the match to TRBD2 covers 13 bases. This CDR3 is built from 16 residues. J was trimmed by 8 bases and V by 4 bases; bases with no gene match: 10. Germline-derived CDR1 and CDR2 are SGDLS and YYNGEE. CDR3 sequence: CASSNPGLAGISTQYF. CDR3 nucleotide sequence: TGTGCCAGCAGCAACCCGGGACTAGCGGGAATCAGTACGCAGTATTTT.

CDR3 region: CASSYSGTLGMTAKNIQYF. CDR3 nucleotides: TGTGCCAGCAGTTACTCCGGTACTCTAGGAATGACGGCCAAAAACATTCAGTACTTC. The chain joins TRBV6-2 or TRBV6-3 to TRBJ2-4; D not resolved. Trimming removed 0 bases from V and 1 base from J, with 19 bases in between. CDR1 is MNHEY, CDR2 SVGEGT, per germline. This CDR3 spans 19 amino acids.

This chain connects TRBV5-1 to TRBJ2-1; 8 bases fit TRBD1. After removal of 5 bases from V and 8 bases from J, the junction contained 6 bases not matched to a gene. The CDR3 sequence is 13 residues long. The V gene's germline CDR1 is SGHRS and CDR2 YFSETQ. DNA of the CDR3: TGCGCCAGCAGGCCTCAGGGGGCCGATGAGCAGTTCTTC. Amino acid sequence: CASRPQGADEQFF.

The CDR3 DNA follows: TGTGCCAGCTCACGGACTAGCGGGAGGGTGGACTACAATGAGCAGTTCTTC. Its protein product is CASSRTSGRVDYNEQFF. The rearrangement uses TRBV18 and TRBJ2-1, with 15 bases matching TRBD2. CDR3 size: 17 residues. Unmatched junction bases numbered 4, after V lost 4 bases and J lost 3 bases. Germline loops: CDR1 KGHSH, CDR2 LQKENI. Variable domain in full (rest from reference TRBV18 and TRBJ2-1): NAGVMQNPRHLVRRRGQEARLRCSPMKGHSHVYWYRQLPEEGLKFMVYLQKENIIDESGMPKERFSAEFPKEGPSILRIQQVVRGDSAAYFCASSRTSGRVDYNEQFFGPGTRLTVL.

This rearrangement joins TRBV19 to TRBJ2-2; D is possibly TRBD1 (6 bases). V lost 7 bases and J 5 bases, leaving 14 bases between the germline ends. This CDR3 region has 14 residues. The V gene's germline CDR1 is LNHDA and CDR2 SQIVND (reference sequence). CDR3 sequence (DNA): TGTGCCAGTAACGCAGGGGCTGATACCGGGGAGCTGTTTTTT. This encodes CASNAGADTGELFF.

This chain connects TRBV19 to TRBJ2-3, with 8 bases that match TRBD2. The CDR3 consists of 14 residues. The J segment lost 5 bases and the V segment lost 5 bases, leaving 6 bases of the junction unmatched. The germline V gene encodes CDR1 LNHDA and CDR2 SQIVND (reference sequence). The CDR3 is CASSVYLAGDTQYF. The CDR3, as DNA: TGTGCCAGTAGTGTCTACCTAGCGGGAGATACGCAGTATTTT.

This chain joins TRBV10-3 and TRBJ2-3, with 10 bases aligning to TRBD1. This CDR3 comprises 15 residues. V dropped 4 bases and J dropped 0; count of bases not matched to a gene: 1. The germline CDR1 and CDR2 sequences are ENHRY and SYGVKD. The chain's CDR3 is CAISAGQGSTDTQYF. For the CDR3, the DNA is TGTGCCATCAGTGCGGGACAGGGGAGCACAGATACGCAGTATTTT.

CDR3 region: CASSLAAQGQETQYF. The CDR3 region has the DNA TGTGCCAGCAGCTTGGCGGCACAGGGCCAAGAGACCCAGTACTTC. V and J are TRBV5-4 and TRBJ2-5; possibly TRBD1 for D (6 bases). The CDR3 is made up of 15 amino acids. V lost 0 bases to trimming and J lost 1 base, with 10 bases between them. Germline loops: CDR1 SGHNT, CDR2 YYREEE (reference sequence).

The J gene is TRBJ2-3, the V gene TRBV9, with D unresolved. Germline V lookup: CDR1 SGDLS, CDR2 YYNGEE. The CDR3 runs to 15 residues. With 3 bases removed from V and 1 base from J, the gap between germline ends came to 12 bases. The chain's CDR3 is CASSASYGRTDTQYF. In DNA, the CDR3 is TGTGCCAGCAGCGCGTCGTACGGTCGCACAGATACGCAGTATTTT.

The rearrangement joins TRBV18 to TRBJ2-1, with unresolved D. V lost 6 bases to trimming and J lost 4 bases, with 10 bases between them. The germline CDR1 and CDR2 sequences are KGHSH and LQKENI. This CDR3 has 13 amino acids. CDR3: CASSLRQYNEQFF. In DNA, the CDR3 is TGTGCCAGCTCGCTGAGGCAGTACAATGAGCAGTTCTTC.

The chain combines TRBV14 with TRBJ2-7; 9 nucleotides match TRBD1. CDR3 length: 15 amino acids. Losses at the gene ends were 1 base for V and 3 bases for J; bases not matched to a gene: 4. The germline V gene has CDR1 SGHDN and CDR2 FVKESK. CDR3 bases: TGTGCCAGCAGCCAAGGGCGGGGACAGGGCTACGAGCAGTACTTC. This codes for CASSQGRGQGYEQYF.

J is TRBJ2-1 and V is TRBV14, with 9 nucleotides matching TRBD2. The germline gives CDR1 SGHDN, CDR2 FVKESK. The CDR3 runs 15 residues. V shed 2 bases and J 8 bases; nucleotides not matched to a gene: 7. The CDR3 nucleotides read TGTGCCAGCAGCCAATTGGGGACTAGCTTGGATGAGCAGTTCTTC. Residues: CASSQLGTSLDEQFF. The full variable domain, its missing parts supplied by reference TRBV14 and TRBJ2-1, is EAGVTQFPSHSVIEKGQTVTLRCDPISGHDNLYWYRRVMGKEIKFLLHFVKESKQDESGMPNNRFLAERTGGTYSTLKVQPAELEDSGVYFCASSQLGTSLDEQFFGPGTRLTVL.